These 21 T cell receptor beta chains share one sample of origin, sequenced in a study of shared clonotypes between healthy human individuals. Clones were sequenced by immunoSEQ multiplex PCR, and TCRdb holds only the in-frame ones, with some missing. The sample contains over a million clones, over 95% of which appear only once. Sequenced material: naive CD4+ T cells sorted from blood. Subset denoted: CD45RA+ positively selected. The receptors were sampled from a man aged 30-40 years in good health.

The chain employs TRBV7-9 and TRBJ1-5; D gene uncertain. CDR1 is SEHNR and CDR2 is FQNEAQ in the germline V gene (reference sequence). The CDR3 loop spans 14 amino acids. Trimming pared 1 base from V and 6 bases from J, leaving 10 bases between. CDR3 nucleotides: TGTGCCAGCAGCTTAGGAACAGCGGGTCAGCCCCAGCATTTT. Amino acids: CASSLGTAGQPQHF.

This clone was detected a few times. The chain recombines TRBV7-2 with TRBJ1-1; tentatively, D is TRBD1 (5 bases). CDR1 is SGHTA and CDR2 is FQGNSA in the germline V gene. CDR3 size: 12 residues. Trimming stripped 11 bases from V and 4 bases from J, with 14 bases between. In DNA, the CDR3 is TGTGCCCGTCGGGGCGTAGGCACTGAAGCTTTCTTT. It is translated as CARRGVGTEAFF.

This chain connects TRBV6-1 to TRBJ2-1; weak D call: TRBD2 (5 bases). This CDR3 spans 14 amino acids. Trimming pared 0 bases from V and 8 bases from J, leaving 11 bases between. Germline lookup yields CDR1 MNHNS and CDR2 SASEGT. The CDR3: CASSEAVLAHEQFF. The CDR3 region has the DNA TGTGCCAGCAGTGAAGCCGTGCTAGCTCATGAGCAGTTCTTC.

This clone was found once. The rearrangement joins TRBV10-3 to TRBJ2-7; no clear D. Germline V gives CDR1 ENHRY, CDR2 SYGVKD. This CDR3 spans 15 amino acids. The germline V and J ends were trimmed by 0 bases and 3 bases, with 12 bases remaining between them. CDR3 protein: CAISESVGELYEQYF. The CDR3 DNA reads TGTGCCATCAGTGAGTCCGTAGGCGAGCTCTACGAGCAGTACTTC.

The J gene is TRBJ2-7, the V gene TRBV27; a possible D gene is TRBD1 (5 bases). The CDR3 covers 13 residues. Per the germline V gene, CDR1 is MNHEY and CDR2 is SMNVEV (reference sequence). Trimming took 6 bases from V and 2 from J, leaving 11 bases between them. The CDR3 is CASRLTATYEQYF. In DNA, the CDR3 is TGTGCCAGCAGACTGACAGCTACCTACGAGCAGTACTTC.

The genes are TRBV27 and TRBJ2-1; tentatively, D is TRBD1 or TRBD2 (7 bases each). The CDR3 is made up of 16 amino acids. Trimming cost V 7 bases and J 6 bases, with 22 bases left between them. Looked up from germline, CDR1 is MNHEY and CDR2 is SMNVEV (reference sequence). As DNA, the CDR3 is TGTGCCAGCAATATACAGGGGCCCGGGAGGTTCAATGAGCAGTTCTTC. Protein: CASNIQGPGRFNEQFF.

CDR3 nucleotides: TGTGCCAGCTCACCAAGCACAGGGAGCACTGAAGCTTTCTTT. Protein: CASSPSTGSTEAFF. The V gene is TRBV18, the J gene TRBJ1-1; weak D call: TRBD1 (6 bases). Germline V lookup: CDR1 KGHSH, CDR2 LQKENI. V was shortened by 2 bases and J by 4 bases, with 11 bases between the two germline ends. The CDR3 is made up of 14 amino acids.

The V call is TRBV28, the J call TRBJ1-5; D possibly corresponds to TRBD1 (6 bases). Germline lookup yields CDR1 MDHEN and CDR2 SYDVKM. V shed 2 bases and J shed 5 bases, with 19 bases lying between them. The CDR3 length is 17 residues. CDR3 sequence reads: CASSLAGGLGADQPQHF. The CDR3 DNA sequence: TGTGCCAGCAGTTTAGCGGGGGGCCTGGGTGCGGATCAGCCCCAGCATTTT.

This CDR3 reads CASSLDEDRTYEQYF. CDR3 nucleotide sequence: TGTGCCAGCAGCTTGGACGAGGACAGGACCTACGAGCAGTACTTC. The rearrangement links TRBV5-5 to TRBJ2-7; 7 nucleotides agree with TRBD1. CDR3 length equals 15 residues. V shed 0 bases, J shed 2 bases, and the junction held 5 bases outside the gene matches. Germline CDR1 reads SGHKS; CDR2 reads YYEKEE (reference sequence).

The chain is built from TRBV5-1 and TRBJ2-5; 11 bases fit TRBD2. V was pared by 4 bases and J by 3 bases, with 5 bases of the junction left unmatched. Germline CDR1 and CDR2: SGHRS and YFSETQ. CDR3 length: 15 residues. CDR3 nucleotide sequence: TGCGCCAGCAGCAATGGGACTAGCGGAAAAGAGACCCAGTACTTC. This sequence encodes CASSNGTSGKETQYF.

This clone was detected only once. The gene calls are TRBV2 and TRBJ1-5; D is unclear. The ends were cut back, 8 bases at V and 1 base at J, with 12 bases in the middle. The CDR3 covers 14 residues. CDR1 SNHLY and CDR2 FYNNEI come from the germline V gene. DNA of the CDR3: TGTGCCAGCCGCCCGGGAGGGAGCAATCAGCCCCAGCATTTT. It encodes CASRPGGSNQPQHF.

The chain has TRBV11-2 and TRBJ2-6; D is unresolved. Germline CDR1 is SGHAT and CDR2 is FQNNGV. The germline V and J ends were trimmed by 5 bases and 2 bases, with 10 bases remaining between them. The CDR3 length is 15 residues. CDR3 nucleotide sequence: TGTGCCAGCAGCCAGGAAAACCCTGGGGCCAACGTCCTGACTTTC. Protein: CASSQENPGANVLTF.

The chain carries TRBV13 and TRBJ2-3; 9 positions match TRBD2. Trimming cost V 5 bases and J 10 bases; bases outside gene matches: 7. The CDR3 has 13 residues. Germline assignment: CDR1 PRHDT and CDR2 FYEKMQ (reference sequence). The CDR3 bases are TGTGCCAGCAGCGGACCCGGACTAGCGTCGCAGTATTTT. Protein: CASSGPGLASQYF.

A note on this clone: The same CDR3 can be traced to other DNA sequences in this sample. V is TRBV5-1 and J is TRBJ2-6; the D is unclear. CDR3 size: 16 residues. V shed 0 bases and J shed 0 bases, with 7 bases lying between them. The germline V gene has CDR1 SGHRS and CDR2 YFSETQ. CDR3: CASSLGVSSGANVLTF. The CDR3 bases are TGCGCCAGCAGCTTGGGCGTAAGCTCTGGGGCCAACGTCCTGACTTTC.

V is TRBV7-2 and J is TRBJ2-5, with 12 bases that match TRBD2. Germline V lookup: CDR1 SGHTA, CDR2 FQGNSA. The CDR3 totals 14 residues. V was pared by 10 bases and J by 7 bases, with 10 bases of the junction left unmatched. The CDR3 spells CATRTSGARGTQYF. Here the CDR3 DNA reads TGTGCCACAAGGACTAGCGGGGCTCGGGGGACCCAGTACTTC.

V usage is TRBV28 and J usage is TRBJ1-5; 8 nucleotides align to TRBD1. The V gene's germline CDR1 is MDHEN and CDR2 SYDVKM. The CDR3 runs 15 residues. Trimming took 6 bases from V and 5 from J; bases not matched to a gene: 9. The CDR3 loop is CASSPDRGDYQPQHF. The DNA of the CDR3 is TGTGCCAGCAGCCCCGACAGGGGCGATTATCAGCCCCAGCATTTT.

This rearrangement joins TRBV28 to TRBJ2-1, with D perhaps matching TRBD1 (7 bases). Germline CDR1 MDHEN, CDR2 SYDVKM. The CDR3 consists of 14 residues. Trimming left V 8 bases short and J 7 bases short, with 18 bases between. The CDR3 protein is CASQGGSMGNEQFF. The CDR3 nucleotides read TGTGCCAGCCAGGGGGGTAGTATGGGAAATGAGCAGTTCTTC.

V gene TRBV4-3 combines with J gene TRBJ1-1, with 7 bases aligning to TRBD1. This CDR3 comprises 19 residues. Germline lookup yields CDR1 LGHNA and CDR2 YSLEER. Germline trimming cut 4 bases from V and 1 base from J; bases unmatched to any gene: 18. CDR3: CASSRGQVRWGKENTEAFF. The CDR3 nucleotides are TGCGCCAGCAGCCGAGGACAGGTTCGTTGGGGGAAAGAGAACACTGAAGCTTTCTTT.

The chain carries TRBV5-1 and TRBJ1-1, with TRBD1 as a possible D gene (6 bases). V lost 5 bases to trimming and J lost 1 base, with 15 bases between them. The CDR3 spans 15 residues. The germline gives CDR1 SGHRS, CDR2 YFSETQ. The CDR3 DNA reads as TGCGCCAGCAGTAAGGCGCAGGGGCCGAACACTGAAGCTTTCTTT. This codes for CASSKAQGPNTEAFF.

The V gene is TRBV28, the J gene TRBJ1-4, with TRBD1 matching over 11 bases. After removal of 6 bases from V and 14 bases from J, the junction contained 11 bases not matched to a gene. CDR3 length: 14 amino acids. In germline, CDR1 is MDHEN, CDR2 SYDVKM. Here the CDR3 DNA reads TGTGCCAGCAGCTCCGGACAGGGGGCGAATCAGCTGTTTTTT. Its protein product is CASSSGQGANQLFF. The full variable domain, its missing parts supplied by reference TRBV28 and TRBJ1-4, is DVKVTQSSRYLVKRTGEKVFLECVQDMDHENMFWYRQDPGLGLRLIYFSYDVKMKEKGDIPEGYSVSREKKERFSLILESASTNQTSMYLCASSSGQGANQLFFGSGTQLSVL.

This clone has just one count. This chain uses TRBV5-1 with TRBJ2-1, with 9 bases that match TRBD1. The V gene end was trimmed by 3 bases and the J gene end by 5 bases; junction bases not matched to a gene: 6. The CDR3 is 15 residues long. CDR1 is SGHRS and CDR2 is YFSETQ in the germline V gene. The CDR3 reads CASSWAGQGNNEQFF. CDR3 in DNA: TGCGCCAGCAGCTGGGCGGGACAGGGTAACAATGAGCAGTTCTTC.